Each of the 24 T cell receptor beta chains below was sequenced from the same sample in a study of OX40 agonist ivuxolimab in advanced cancers. Measured with immunoSEQ multiplex PCR; TCRdb has only the in-frame clones, and not every one. Among under 90,000 clones listed, 85% were seen once. The specimen comprised CD4+ or CD8+ T cells sorted from blood, sampled in a trial of the OX40 agonist ivuxolimab. The receptors shown here come from an adult with an advanced solid tumor such as melanoma, head and neck, liver or kidney cancer.

This clone showed up just once. This chain joins TRBV7-9 and TRBJ2-3; D is uncertain. Germline V gives CDR1 SEHNR, CDR2 FQNEAQ (reference sequence). The V end was cut by 0 bases, the J end by 4 bases, with 11 bases between. This CDR3 is built from 15 residues. The CDR3 DNA reads as TGTGCCAGCAGCTTAGCGAGTACGTTGCCAGATACGCAGTATTTT. Translation: CASSLASTLPDTQYF. The variable domain in full, completed from reference TRBV7-9 and TRBJ2-3, reads DTGVSQNPRHKITKRGQNVTFRCDPISEHNRLYWYRQTLGQGPEFLTYFQNEAQLEKSRLLSDRFSAERPKGSFSTLEIQRTEQGDSAMYLCASSLASTLPDTQYFGPGTRLTVL.

V and J are TRBV7-2 and TRBJ2-1; 14 positions match TRBD2. The trim removed 4 bases at V and 10 bases at J, leaving 18 bases unmatched. The CDR3 sequence is 19 residues long. CDR1 and CDR2 (germline): SGHTA, FQGNSA. Written as DNA, the CDR3 is TGTGCCAGCAGCTCACCACCCCCGGGACTAGCGGGAGCCTGGGACGAGCAGTTCTTC. Translated: CASSSPPPGLAGAWDEQFF.

This rearrangement joins TRBV30 to TRBJ1-4; no clear D. V shed 2 bases and J shed 8 bases, with 12 bases lying between them. The CDR3 spans 13 residues. CDR1 is GTSNPN and CDR2 is SVGIG in the germline V gene (reference sequence). DNA for the CDR3: TGTGCCTGGAGTCCGGGCCGGCTCGAAAAACTGTTTTTT. This gives the protein CAWSPGRLEKLFF.

This sequence joins TRBV6-5 and TRBJ2-2; 9 bases agree with TRBD1. Per the germline V gene, CDR1 is MNHEY and CDR2 is SVGAGI. The CDR3 totals 15 residues. J lost 7 bases, V lost 6 bases, and 9 bases had no gene match. CDR3 in DNA: TGTGCCAGCAGCCCAGGGACAGGGAGGGTCGGGGAGCTGTTTTTT. This sequence encodes CASSPGTGRVGELFF.

This chain uses TRBV19 with TRBJ1-5; D unresolved. There are 16 residues in the CDR3. V was cut by 3 bases and J by 1 base, with 13 bases left in between. CDR1 is LNHDA and CDR2 is SQIVND in the germline V gene (reference sequence). The CDR3 DNA reads as TGTGCCAGTAGTATGCAGGCCCCGGGGAGCAATCAGCCCCAGCATTTT. Its translation: CASSMQAPGSNQPQHF.

The chain joins TRBV7-3 to TRBJ1-2; D unclear. Deletions cut 4 bases from V and 7 bases from J, with 7 bases between. The germline V gene encodes CDR1 SGHTA and CDR2 FQGTGA. The CDR3 consists of 11 residues. CDR3: CASSSGSGYTF. The CDR3, as DNA: TGTGCCAGCAGCTCCGGGAGTGGCTACACCTTC.

This sequence joins TRBV10-3 and TRBJ1-4, with 8 bases that match TRBD1. Germline values: CDR1 ENHRY, CDR2 SYGVKD. V lost 4 bases to trimming and J lost 10 bases; unmatched junction nucleotides: 8. This CDR3 comprises 14 residues. DNA for the CDR3: TGTGCCATCAGTGCCTCACGTCAGGGGGCAAAACTGTTTTTT. Protein product: CAISASRQGAKLFF.

The chain joins TRBV30 to TRBJ1-3; 8 bases are a match to TRBD1. The trim removed 7 bases at V and 4 bases at J, leaving 6 bases unmatched. Germline lookup yields CDR1 GTSNPN and CDR2 SVGIG (reference sequence). CDR3 length: 13 amino acids. CDR3 in amino acids: CASQGAKGNTIYF. The CDR3, as DNA: TGTGCCTCCCAGGGGGCCAAGGGAAACACCATATATTTT.

The chain combines TRBV6-5 with TRBJ1-4; D remains unclear. Germline V CDR1 and CDR2: MNHEY, SVGAGI. There are 15 residues in the CDR3. Trimming removed 6 bases from V and 4 bases from J, with 15 bases in between. CDR3 nucleotide sequence: TGTGCCAGCAGGAAATCACAGAGAGTTAATGAAAAACTGTTTTTT. As protein: CASRKSQRVNEKLFF.

This sequence joins TRBV10-3 and TRBJ1-4; D might be TRBD1 (6 bases). Germline V lookup: CDR1 ENHRY, CDR2 SYGVKD. V was shortened by 0 bases and J by 8 bases, with 19 bases between the two germline ends. The CDR3 is made up of 17 amino acids. CDR3 amino acids: CAISESGGGGFNEKLFF. The CDR3 bases are TGTGCCATCAGTGAGTCGGGCGGGGGCGGCTTTAACGAAAAACTGTTTTTT.

The DNA of the CDR3 is TGTGCCAGCAGCGTAGCCCCTCACAGGGGAACCACAGATACGCAGTATTTT. Encoded protein: CASSVAPHRGTTDTQYF. This chain connects TRBV9 to TRBJ2-3, with 7 bases lining up with TRBD1. The germline gives CDR1 SGDLS, CDR2 YYNGEE. The junction had 9 bases not matched to a gene; V was cut back by 0 bases and J by 2 bases. The CDR3 is made up of 17 amino acids.

The rearrangement joins TRBV28 to TRBJ1-1; 9 bases map to TRBD1. Germline V gene sequence: CDR1 MDHEN, CDR2 SYDVKM. V lost 7 bases to trimming and J lost 4 bases; unmatched junction nucleotides: 13. The CDR3 length is 16 residues. The CDR3 protein is CASTNRGRWPRTEAFF. DNA for the CDR3: TGTGCCAGCACCAACAGGGGGCGTTGGCCCCGCACTGAAGCTTTCTTT.

This sequence joins TRBV7-2 and TRBJ2-5; 7 bases fit TRBD2. The CDR3 sequence is 13 residues long. CDR1 and CDR2 (germline): SGHTA, FQGNSA. V gave up 5 bases and J gave up 5 bases; unmatched junction bases: 5. The CDR3 here is CASSRDYRETQYF. The CDR3, as DNA: TGTGCCAGCAGCCGGGACTACCGGGAGACCCAGTACTTC. Using reference TRBV7-2 and TRBJ2-5 for the parts outside the CDR3, the full variable domain is GAGVSQSPSNKVTEKGKDVELRCDPISGHTALYWYRQSLGQGLEFLIYFQGNSAPDKSGLPSDRFSAERTGGSVSTLTIQRTQQEDSAVYLCASSRDYRETQYFGPGTRLLVL.

V usage is TRBV12-1 and J usage is TRBJ2-7; the table's D call of TRBD2 was not tested on the DNA. TRBV12-1 is reported as a pseudogene. The CDR3 length is 16 residues. CDR3 region: CASNAPRVVSTYEQYF. CDR3 bases: TGTGCCAGCAACGCACCGAGGGTAGTGAGCACCTACGAGCAGTACTTC.

This chain connects TRBV5-1 to TRBJ1-2; 7 bases match TRBD1. The CDR3 length is 13 residues. V lost 5 bases to trimming and J lost 4 bases; unmatched junction nucleotides: 5. Germline V CDR1 and CDR2: SGHRS, YFSETQ. The CDR3 loop reads CASSPGQSYGYTF. CDR3 in DNA: TGCGCCAGCAGTCCGGGACAGAGCTATGGCTACACCTTC.

This chain joins TRBV21-1 and TRBJ1-3. TRBV21-1 is a recognized pseudogene. CDR3 size: 12 residues. The CDR3 here is CASTSWINTIYF. The CDR3 DNA is TGTGCCAGCACCAGTTGGATAAACACCATATATTTT.

The genes are TRBV4-2 and TRBJ2-3; TRBD2 aligns across 10 bases. In germline, CDR1 is LGHNA, CDR2 YNFKEQ. CDR3 length equals 19 residues. V lost 1 base and J lost 6; bases outside the gene matches: 16. CDR3 bases: TGTGCCAGCAGCCAAGTAGGTCGACTAGCGGGCTCCACACTGGATACGCAGTATTTT. Residues: CASSQVGRLAGSTLDTQYF.

The V gene is TRBV4-3, the J gene TRBJ2-6; TRBD2 matches 12 bases. V dropped 7 bases and J dropped 2; count of bases not matched to a gene: 12. Germline CDR1 LGHNA, CDR2 YSLEER. The CDR3 covers 19 residues. CDR3 bases: TGCGCCAGCACCTCACGACTAGCGGGAGAGACACCTGGGGCCAACGTCCTGACTTTC. It is translated as CASTSRLAGETPGANVLTF.

This clone has just one count. The V and J genes are TRBV19 and TRBJ1-4; D remains unclear. Germline V CDR1 and CDR2: LNHDA, SQIVND (reference sequence). The CDR3 extends over 16 amino acids. V was shortened by 6 bases and J by 3 bases, with 17 bases between the two germline ends. The CDR3 loop is CASRDLGRGPNEKLFF. Here the CDR3 DNA reads TGTGCCAGTAGGGATTTGGGCCGGGGTCCTAATGAAAAACTGTTTTTT.

The CDR3 DNA is TGCGCCAGCAGCCACCCGAGGCGGGGGGTAGAAGAGACCCAGTACTTC. It is translated as CASSHPRRGVEETQYF. J is TRBJ2-5 and V is TRBV4-1, with TRBD2 identical over 8 bases. Germline V gene sequence: CDR1 MGHRA, CDR2 YSYEKL. This CDR3 has 16 residues. V trimming: 3 bases; J trimming: 3 bases; junction bases outside the gene matches: 9.

This rearrangement joins TRBV10-3 to TRBJ2-6, with 13 bases that match TRBD2. The germline gives CDR1 ENHRY, CDR2 SYGVKD. J was trimmed by 4 bases and V by 8 bases; bases with no gene match: 11. CDR3 size: 18 residues. The CDR3 DNA reads as TGTGCCATCGGGGAAGGACTAGCGGGAGTGTCGGGGGCCAACGTCCTGACTTTC. Translated: CAIGEGLAGVSGANVLTF.

This clone was picked up one time. V gene TRBV20-1 combines with J gene TRBJ2-4; 8 bases fit TRBD1. CDR1 and CDR2 (germline): DFQATT, SNEGSKA (reference sequence). V lost 6 bases and J lost 6; bases outside the gene matches: 1. The CDR3 runs 11 residues. CDR3 DNA sequence: TGCAGTGCCGGACAGGGAAACATTCAGTACTTC. It yields the protein CSAGQGNIQYF.

The chain links TRBV6-1 to TRBJ2-7; D is uncertain. V was trimmed by 2 bases and J by 3 bases, leaving 17 bases between them. CDR1 and CDR2 (germline): MNHNS, SASEGT. The CDR3 covers 16 residues. The CDR3 region is CASSELQVPMIYEQYF. CDR3 sequence (DNA): TGTGCCAGCAGTGAACTTCAGGTTCCGATGATCTACGAGCAGTACTTC.

The chain employs TRBV5-4 and TRBJ2-7; a possible D gene is TRBD2 (6 bases). The CDR3 runs to 16 residues. Germline CDR1 is SGHNT and CDR2 is YYREEE (reference sequence). Trimming took 0 bases from V and 0 from J, leaving 13 bases between them. CDR3 bases: TGTGCCAGCAGCTTGGGGGGGACTGGGAGCTCCTACGAGCAGTACTTC. Protein product: CASSLGGTGSSYEQYF.